One sample yielded the 10 T cell receptor beta chains listed below, sequenced in a study of T cell repertoires in cytomegalovirus infection. Antigens of these TCRs are unknown. MiXCR was run by TCRdb on the reads, yielding one entry per CDR3 protein. The data show about 55,000 distinct CDR3 sequences, around 18% seen once. The source material was CD8+ T cells from cultured PBMCs, sampled from culture after CMV antigen stimulation. The source is a human donor in good health (CMV status not recorded). Some clones in this sample may be carry-over from other donors' samples.

This chain connects TRBV7-2 to TRBJ2-1; 9 nucleotides line up with TRBD1. V lost 1 base, J lost 5 bases, and 9 bases stayed unmatched. The CDR3 is 17 residues long. Per the germline V gene, CDR1 is SGHTA and CDR2 is FQGNSA. Written as DNA, the CDR3 is TGTGCCAGCAGCTTAGGCCCCGGGACAGGGCCCGACAATGAGCAGTTCTTC. Its protein product is CASSLGPGTGPDNEQFF.

This clonotype appeared a few times. The chain has TRBV7-6 and TRBJ2-7; D gene ambiguous. The CDR3 loop spans 14 amino acids. Germline assignment: CDR1 SGHVS and CDR2 FNYEAQ. Deletions cut 1 base from V and 0 bases from J, with 7 bases between. CDR3 protein: CASSLEFGSYEQYF. CDR3 DNA: TGTGCCAGCAGCTTAGAATTTGGCTCCTACGAGCAGTACTTC. Full variable domain (rest looked up from reference TRBV7-6 and TRBJ2-7): GAGVSQSPRYKVTKRGQDVALRCDPISGHVSLYWYRQALGQGPEFLTYFNYEAQQDKSGLPNDRFSAERPEGSISTLTIQRTEQRDSAMYRCASSLEFGSYEQYFGPGTRLTVT.

The chain employs TRBV4-1 and TRBJ2-6; TRBD2 matches 7 bases. V shed 0 bases, J shed 4 bases, and the junction held 9 bases outside the gene matches. The CDR3 consists of 18 residues. Per germline, CDR1 MGHRA and CDR2 YSYEKL. CDR3 protein: CASSQEMNGEGGANVLTF. CDR3 nucleotide sequence: TGCGCCAGCAGCCAAGAGATGAACGGGGAGGGAGGGGCCAACGTCCTGACTTTC.

The J gene is TRBJ1-5, the V gene TRBV6-2 or TRBV6-3; D gene uncertain. The CDR3 consists of 12 residues. The germline CDR1 and CDR2 sequences are MNHEY and SVGEGT. Trimming removed 2 bases at V and 4 bases at J, with 3 bases between. CDR3 region: CASSYRNQPQHF. CDR3 nucleotides: TGTGCCAGCAGTTACCGGAATCAGCCCCAGCATTTT.

This clonotype was seen repeatedly, ten times or more. The rearrangement uses TRBV4-1 and TRBJ1-1; D is undetermined. CDR1 is MGHRA, CDR2 YSYEKL, per germline. This CDR3 has 16 amino acids. V was pared by 6 bases and J by 1 base, with 18 bases between. The CDR3 region has the DNA TGCGCCAGCAGGGAGGTTGGAGGGCGGACGAACACTGAAGCTTTCTTT. It translates to CASREVGGRTNTEAFF.

This chain links TRBV15 with TRBJ2-1; 10 bases agree with TRBD2. Trimming at V came to 4 bases and at J to 15 bases, leaving 15 bases not matched to a gene. Germline values: CDR1 LNHNV, CDR2 YYDKDF (reference sequence). The CDR3 extends over 15 amino acids. The CDR3 DNA sequence: TGTGCCACCAGCATGGGCATTTCGTCCGGGACTAGCGCGTTCTTC. Amino acid sequence: CATSMGISSGTSAFF.

This clonotype has only a few counts. V and J are TRBV12-5 and TRBJ2-1; no firm D call. The CDR3 is made up of 15 amino acids. Germline-derived CDR1 and CDR2 are LGHNT and FRNRAP. Trimming shortened V by 1 base and J by 0 bases, and 7 bases separated the two germline ends. The CDR3 bases are TGTGCTAGTGGTTTGGGGTCCATCTCCTACAATGAGCAGTTCTTC. Encoded protein: CASGLGSISYNEQFF.

V and J are TRBV9 and TRBJ1-1; TRBD1 agrees at 8 bases. The germline V gene encodes CDR1 SGDLS and CDR2 YYNGEE. The trim removed 4 bases at V and 7 bases at J, leaving 3 bases unmatched. The CDR3 consists of 12 residues. The CDR3 reads CASSPQGDEAFF. Here the CDR3 DNA reads TGTGCCAGCAGCCCACAGGGGGATGAAGCTTTCTTT. Complete variable domain (other parts from reference TRBV9 and TRBJ1-1): DSGVTQTPKHLITATGQRVTLRCSPRSGDLSVYWYQQSLDQGLQFLIQYYNGEERAKGNILERFSAQQFPDLHSELNLSSLELGDSALYFCASSPQGDEAFFGQGTRLTVV.

This clonotype was picked up a small number of times. The chain recombines TRBV27 with TRBJ2-1; the match to TRBD2 covers 7 bases. This CDR3 contains 14 residues. Germline V gives CDR1 MNHEY, CDR2 SMNVEV (reference sequence). The trim removed 7 bases at V and 2 bases at J, leaving 5 bases unmatched. As DNA, the CDR3 is TGTGCCAGCATTTCTAGCGGACCCTACAATGAGCAGTTCTTC. This sequence encodes CASISSGPYNEQFF.

This clonotype was found a few times. The chain uses TRBV27 and TRBJ2-2; 9 nucleotides align to TRBD2. The CDR3 is 15 amino acids. Germline V gene data show CDR1 as MNHEY and CDR2 as SMNVEV (reference sequence). Losses at the gene ends were 3 bases for V and 7 bases for J; bases not matched to a gene: 6. CDR3 DNA: TGTGCCAGCAGTTTTCGGTCTAGCGGGGACGGGGAGCTGTTTTTT. Translation gives CASSFRSSGDGELFF.